Following are 29 T cell receptor beta chains from one sample sequenced in a study of T cell responses to AZD1222 COVID-19 vaccine. Sequencing was performed with immunoSEQ multiplex PCR; in TCRdb, only in-frame clones are kept and a portion is missing. The data contain tens of thousands of clones, about 87% of them singletons. The sample in question was peripheral blood, obtained on day 0 of AZD1222 vaccination. These receptors came from an adult in good health.

This sequence joins TRBV3-1 (or the pseudogene TRBV3-2) and TRBJ1-2; D is possibly TRBD1 (5 bases). V gave up 1 base and J gave up 7 bases, with 13 bases separating them. The germline CDR1 and CDR2 sequences are LGHDT and YNNKEL (reference sequence). This CDR3 is built from 14 residues. The CDR3 nucleotides read TGTGCCAGCAGCCAAGTCCCAGGGAGGGGTGGCTACACCTTC. Protein sequence: CASSQVPGRGGYTF.

V and J are TRBV6-5 and TRBJ1-1; 12 bases match TRBD1. The CDR3 sequence is 15 residues long. V lost 6 bases, J lost 4 bases, and 6 bases stayed unmatched. Germline values: CDR1 MNHEY, CDR2 SVGAGI. The chain's CDR3 is CASRPGQGAGTEAFF. CDR3 nucleotide sequence: TGTGCCAGCAGGCCGGGACAGGGGGCCGGCACTGAAGCTTTCTTT.

This chain uses TRBV19 with TRBJ1-1; D is unresolved. The CDR3 length is 12 residues. Per the germline V gene, CDR1 is LNHDA and CDR2 is SQIVND (reference sequence). V lost 7 bases, J lost 2 bases, and 8 bases lay in between. The CDR3 loop is CASISDNTEAFF. The CDR3 DNA reads as TGTGCCAGTATTTCAGACAACACTGAAGCTTTCTTT.

This clone occurred a few times. The rearrangement joins TRBV6-5 to TRBJ2-2; D uncertain. The CDR3 sequence is 13 residues long. Germline values: CDR1 MNHEY, CDR2 SVGAGI. Trimming took 4 bases from V and 4 from J, leaving 7 bases between them. CDR3 bases: TGTGCCAGCAGTTCCCTCGGCACCGGGGAGCTGTTTTTT. This codes for CASSSLGTGELFF.

The V and J genes are TRBV2 and TRBJ2-2; no clear D. Trimming took 4 bases from V and 3 from J, leaving 9 bases between them. Per germline, CDR1 SNHLY and CDR2 FYNNEI. The CDR3 consists of 14 residues. The CDR3: CASSAVTHTGELFF. The CDR3 coding sequence is TGTGCCAGCAGTGCGGTCACTCACACCGGGGAGCTGTTTTTT.

In its sample, this clone was seen once. The V and J genes are TRBV5-1 and TRBJ1-1; D gene unclear. Trimming stripped 1 base from V and 3 bases from J, with 10 bases between. Per germline, CDR1 SGHRS and CDR2 YFSETQ. The CDR3 runs to 14 residues. The CDR3 sequence is CASSLSEAYTEAFF. CDR3 nucleotides: TGCGCCAGCAGCTTGTCGGAGGCGTACACTGAAGCTTTCTTT. Complete variable domain (other parts from reference TRBV5-1 and TRBJ1-1): KAGVTQTPRYLIKTRGQQVTLSCSPISGHRSVSWYQQTPGQGLQFLFEYFSETQRNKGNFPGRFSGRQFSNSRSEMNVSTLELGDSALYLCASSLSEAYTEAFFGQGTRLTVV.

This clone was observed a single time. This chain joins TRBV12-5 and TRBJ1-3, with unresolved D. Deletions cut 8 bases from V and 2 bases from J, with 10 bases between. Germline V gene sequence: CDR1 LGHNT, CDR2 FRNRAP. The CDR3 runs to 13 residues. CDR3 sequence (DNA): TGTGCTAGTTCCCGAGGCCCTGGAAACACCATATATTTT. Residues: CASSRGPGNTIYF. Variable domain in full (rest from reference TRBV12-5 and TRBJ1-3): DARVTQTPRHKVTEMGQEVTMRCQPILGHNTVFWYRQTMMQGLELLAYFRNRAPLDDSGMPKDRFSAEMPDATLATLKIQPSEPRDSAVYFCASSRGPGNTIYFGEGSWLTVV.

This chain uses TRBV7-8 with TRBJ1-1; TRBD1 is a possible D gene (5 bases). V lost 2 bases to trimming and J lost 1 base, with 11 bases between them. Germline-derived CDR1 and CDR2 are SGHVS and FQNEAQ. The CDR3 is 15 amino acids. CDR3 nucleotides: TGTGCCAGCAGCTTAAGGACAAGAACGAACACTGAAGCTTTCTTT. Amino acids: CASSLRTRTNTEAFF.

The CDR3 spells CASSEVAGATDTQYF. For the CDR3, the DNA is TGTGCCAGCAGTGAGGTAGCGGGGGCCACAGATACGCAGTATTTT. The chain has TRBV2 and TRBJ2-3; 9 nucleotides align to TRBD2. V lost 3 bases to trimming and J lost 2 bases; unmatched junction nucleotides: 3. CDR3 length: 15 residues. Germline assignment: CDR1 SNHLY and CDR2 FYNNEI.

The V and J genes are TRBV7-2 and TRBJ1-1, with D maybe TRBD1 (6 bases). The CDR3 consists of 14 residues. Trimming left V 7 bases short and J 5 bases short, with 17 bases between. Germline CDR1 SGHTA, CDR2 FQGNSA. As DNA, the CDR3 is TGTGCCAGCACCTCCCAGCAGGGGCGAACTGAAGCTTTCTTT. Translating it yields CASTSQQGRTEAFF. The full variable domain, completed using reference TRBV7-2 and TRBJ1-1, is GAGVSQSPSNKVTEKGKDVELRCDPISGHTALYWYRQSLGQGLEFLIYFQGNSAPDKSGLPSDRFSAERTGGSVSTLTIQRTQQEDSAVYLCASTSQQGRTEAFFGQGTRLTVV.

The chain recombines TRBV7-9 with TRBJ2-7; D might be TRBD1 or TRBD2, each matching 6 bases. CDR3 length: 16 amino acids. Trimming stripped 3 bases from V and 1 base from J, with 16 bases between. The germline V gene encodes CDR1 SEHNR and CDR2 FQNEAQ (reference sequence). The CDR3 sequence is CASSLERRDTSYEQYF. In DNA, the CDR3 is TGTGCCAGCAGCTTGGAACGGCGGGACACATCCTACGAGCAGTACTTC.

The chain has TRBV10-1 and TRBJ2-5, with D possibly being TRBD2 (5 bases). With 4 bases removed from V and 5 bases from J, the gap between germline ends came to 11 bases. This CDR3 is 13 amino acids long. Germline loops: CDR1 WNHNN, CDR2 SYGVQD (reference sequence). This CDR3 is CASSGERRETQYF. CDR3 nucleotide sequence: TGCGCCAGCAGTGGGGAGCGACGGGAGACCCAGTACTTC.

The chain recombines TRBV15 with TRBJ1-2; 7 bases fit TRBD1. Per germline, CDR1 LNHNV and CDR2 YYDKDF (reference sequence). CDR3 length: 18 residues. J gave up 7 bases and V 0 bases, and 17 bases lay outside the gene matches. CDR3 DNA sequence: TGTGCCACCAGCAGAGATACCTTAAGGGGGACAGAATCCTCTGGCTACACCTTC. This sequence encodes CATSRDTLRGTESSGYTF.

This clone was seen a handful of times. The chain employs TRBV14 and TRBJ1-2, with a possible D match to TRBD1 (5 bases). Germline assignment: CDR1 SGHDN and CDR2 FVKESK. The V and J ends lost 4 bases and 1 base respectively, with 10 bases between them. The CDR3 totals 14 residues. The chain's CDR3 is CASSPGTNNYGYTF. CDR3 coding DNA: TGTGCCAGCAGCCCTGGGACCAATAACTATGGCTACACCTTC.

The chain recombines TRBV3-1 (or the pseudogene TRBV3-2) with TRBJ1-2; D is perhaps TRBD1 (5 bases). Trimming left V 0 bases short and J 8 bases short, with 10 bases between. CDR1 LGHDT and CDR2 YNNKEL come from the germline V gene (reference sequence). This CDR3 has 13 residues. The CDR3 nucleotides read TGTGCCAGCAGCCAAGATGGGGGTAACGGCTACACCTTC. Its translation is CASSQDGGNGYTF.

J is TRBJ2-1 and V is TRBV5-8; possible D gene TRBD1, 5 bases. The germline V gene encodes CDR1 SGHTS and CDR2 YDEGEE. The V and J ends lost 3 bases and 9 bases respectively, with 19 bases between them. This CDR3 contains 15 residues. The CDR3 reads CASSYALGRFGEQFF. The CDR3 nucleotides are TGTGCCAGCAGCTACGCTCTGGGGCGTTTCGGTGAGCAGTTCTTC. Full variable domain (rest looked up from reference TRBV5-8 and TRBJ2-1): EAGVTQSPTHLIKTRGQQATLRCSPISGHTSVYWYQQALGLGLQFLLWYDEGEERNRGNFPPRFSGRQFPNYSSELNVNALELEDSALYLCASSYALGRFGEQFFGPGTRLTVL.

V gene TRBV18 combines with J gene TRBJ2-7; D may be TRBD1 or TRBD2 (6 bases each). This CDR3 contains 14 residues. CDR1 is KGHSH, CDR2 LQKENI, per germline. V lost 3 bases, J lost 7 bases, and 16 bases lay in between. CDR3 loop: CASSPGGGNGEQYF. The CDR3 nucleotides are TGTGCCAGCTCACCCGGAGGGGGGAATGGGGAGCAGTACTTC.

The rearrangement uses TRBV7-3 and TRBJ2-5; 13 nucleotides align to TRBD2. Germline CDR1 is SGHTA and CDR2 is FQGTGA. V lost 0 bases and J lost 5; bases outside the gene matches: 3. This CDR3 has 16 residues. In nucleotides, the CDR3 is TGTGCCAGCAGCTTAACCGGGACTAGCGGGGTTGAGACCCAGTACTTC. This encodes CASSLTGTSGVETQYF.

The rearrangement uses TRBV19 and TRBJ1-4, with D hard to call. V shed 7 bases and J shed 7 bases, with 16 bases lying between them. This CDR3 spans 14 amino acids. Per germline, CDR1 LNHDA and CDR2 SQIVND (reference sequence). CDR3 DNA: TGTGCCAGTATCCCCTCCGGAGGTTCTGAAAAACTGTTTTTT. It yields the protein CASIPSGGSEKLFF.

The rearrangement joins TRBV5-1 to TRBJ1-4; 7 positions agree with TRBD1. Germline-derived CDR1 and CDR2 are SGHRS and YFSETQ. The CDR3 covers 14 residues. V lost 3 bases, J lost 6 bases, and 5 bases stayed unmatched. CDR3 nucleotide sequence: TGCGCCAGCAGCTCGACAGGGTGGGATGAAAAACTGTTTTTT. It codes for CASSSTGWDEKLFF. The full variable domain, in which reference TRBV5-1 and TRBJ1-4 provide the parts outside the CDR3, is KAGVTQTPRYLIKTRGQQVTLSCSPISGHRSVSWYQQTPGQGLQFLFEYFSETQRNKGNFPGRFSGRQFSNSRSEMNVSTLELGDSALYLCASSSTGWDEKLFFGSGTQLSVL.

This clone has only one observation. V and J are TRBV6-1 and TRBJ2-6; D unresolved. V was shortened by 4 bases and J by 2 bases, with 12 bases between the two germline ends. This CDR3 is built from 16 residues. CDR1 is MNHNS and CDR2 is SASEGT in the germline V gene. The DNA for the CDR3 is TGTGCCAGCAGTGGAAGTAAGGGCGCTGGGGCCAACGTCCTGACTTTC. Translating gives CASSGSKGAGANVLTF.

The chain links TRBV2 to TRBJ1-3; D is uncertain. The V gene's germline CDR1 is SNHLY and CDR2 FYNNEI. The CDR3 totals 12 residues. Trimming took off 6 bases at V and 6 bases at J, with 9 bases between the two ends. In nucleotides, the CDR3 is TGTGCCAGCAGGGCTGACCTAAACACCATATATTTT. Translated: CASRADLNTIYF.

The V gene is TRBV11-2, the J gene TRBJ2-7; 8 positions agree with TRBD1. The CDR3 consists of 15 residues. Germline V gives CDR1 SGHAT, CDR2 FQNNGV. The V and J ends lost 5 bases and 0 bases, in that order; junction bases with no gene match: 6. The CDR3 sequence: CASSPQGVISYEQYF. The CDR3 DNA reads as TGTGCCAGCAGCCCACAGGGGGTTATCTCCTACGAGCAGTACTTC.

This chain connects TRBV9 to TRBJ2-1; D is ambiguous. The CDR3 extends over 12 amino acids. Germline CDR1 is SGDLS and CDR2 is YYNGEE. The V end was cut by 4 bases, the J end by 5 bases, with 7 bases between. The CDR3 here is CASSPPNNEQFF. The CDR3, as DNA: TGTGCCAGCAGCCCCCCTAACAATGAGCAGTTCTTC.

V gene TRBV5-1 combines with J gene TRBJ2-7; tentatively, D is TRBD1 (6 bases). The CDR3 sequence is 16 residues long. The V and J ends lost 4 bases and 2 bases respectively, with 19 bases between them. CDR1 is SGHRS, CDR2 YFSETQ, per germline. CDR3 region: CASSKGTILFTYEQYF. As DNA, the CDR3 is TGCGCCAGCAGCAAAGGGACAATACTTTTTACCTACGAGCAGTACTTC.

The rearrangement links TRBV6-5 to TRBJ2-1; D might be TRBD1 or TRBD2, each matching 5 bases. CDR1 is MNHEY, CDR2 SVGAGI, per germline. V gave up 5 bases and J gave up 2 bases, with 13 bases separating them. The CDR3 spans 15 residues. The chain's CDR3 is CASSPVWGTYNEQFF. CDR3 nucleotide sequence: TGTGCCAGCAGTCCAGTTTGGGGGACCTACAATGAGCAGTTCTTC.

This rearrangement joins TRBV12-3 or TRBV12-4 to TRBJ1-4; D not resolved. The CDR3 is 13 amino acids. V was clipped by 2 bases and J by 4 bases, with 5 bases between them. Here the CDR3 DNA reads TGTGCCAGCAGTTTACACAATAATGAAAAACTGTTTTTT. Encoded protein: CASSLHNNEKLFF.

This chain links TRBV3-1 (or the pseudogene TRBV3-2) with TRBJ2-5; 8 bases are shared with TRBD1. Germline V gene lookup returns CDR1 LGHDT and CDR2 YNNKEL (reference sequence). V dropped 1 base and J dropped 2; count of bases not matched to a gene: 6. The CDR3 covers 16 residues. Here the CDR3 reads CASSQAPGTGQETQYF. CDR3 nucleotide sequence: TGTGCCAGCAGCCAAGCCCCAGGGACAGGACAAGAGACCCAGTACTTC.

The chain joins TRBV25-1 to TRBJ1-1, with a possible D match to TRBD1 (5 bases). The CDR3 runs to 14 residues. V was clipped by 1 base and J by 6 bases, with 12 bases between them. Germline-derived CDR1 and CDR2 are MGHDK and SYGVNS. The CDR3 DNA follows: TGTGCCAGCAGTGAATCTGCAGGGAGGCCTGAAGCTTTCTTT. It translates to CASSESAGRPEAFF.